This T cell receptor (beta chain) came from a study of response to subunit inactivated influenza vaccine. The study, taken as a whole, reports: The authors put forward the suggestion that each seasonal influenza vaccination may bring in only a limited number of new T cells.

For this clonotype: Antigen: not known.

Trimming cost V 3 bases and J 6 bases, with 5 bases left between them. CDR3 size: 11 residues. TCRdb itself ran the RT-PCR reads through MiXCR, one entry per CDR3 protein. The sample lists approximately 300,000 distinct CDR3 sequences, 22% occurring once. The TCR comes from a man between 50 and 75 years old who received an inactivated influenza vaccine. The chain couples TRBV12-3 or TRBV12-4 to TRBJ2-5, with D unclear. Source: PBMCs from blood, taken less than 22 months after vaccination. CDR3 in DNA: TGTGCCAGCAGTTTTGGCCAGACCCAGTACTTC. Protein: CASSFGQTQYF.